The source of this T cell receptor beta chain is a study of human T cells and chemical hapten exposure (TCRdb year 2021). Context from the whole study: For sensitization, 2% DPC in acetone was applied to a 2 cm by 2 cm area of upper inner arm skin. Patch testing on the upper back used Finn chambers containing 0.01% DPC, with scoring done after 6 days according to International Contact Dermatitis Research Group standards. Weekly therapeutic DPC doses were additionally applied to the scalp of patients throughout the roughly 25-week study period. Blood was sampled from patients pre-sensitization (week 0) and at 2, 6 and about 24 weeks after DPC sensitization. The libraries were sequenced as a pool, and the TCR yield per sample differed mostly because of small variations in library volumes within the pool. Alopecia areata with under or over 50% scalp involvement, alopecia totalis and alopecia universalis were represented in the patient cohort, which was mostly female. Peripheral blood TCR repertoire changes were tracked in vivo in alopecia patients during primary and secondary sensitization to the hapten diphenylcyclopropenone (DPC). For TCR sequencing, blood came from 25 to 35 alopecia patients at anywhere from one to four time points (pre-sensitization, 2, 6 and 24 weeks).

Reading the label with the study, this specimen's time point is: patch test 3, about 24 weeks after DPC sensitization. The intended sense of this specimen's treatment or condition label: therapeutic diphenylcyclopropenone sensitization with weekly scalp DPC. At every patch-test visit, the blood draw took place before the patch test was put on. Patients were considered eligible if aged 18 to 70, diagnosed with alopecia and deemed suitable for DPC therapy, and patients were excluded if pregnant. Unfractionated whole blood was collected in Tempus Blood RNA tubes, and total RNA was extracted from that blood. From cysteine to phenylalanine, the CDR3 is 13 amino acids long. Only the CDR3 DNA is retained, 39 bases long and in frame from the first base. V is cut by 4 bases and J by 1 base, and the space between the germline ends is 8 bases. The germline V gene sets CDR1 to SQVTM and CDR2 to ANQGSEA. Here is what the overall study found, with its caveats: Patch test score was positively correlated with the number of PT1 expanded TCRs, with significance at thresholds 8, 16 and 32 but not at 4. DPC sensitization did not change how many TCRs were above 1 in 1000 frequency, and no evidence was found of alterations in global repertoire structure. Because all patients had alopecia, a presumed autoimmune disease, the immune response of the patients might differ from that of healthy individuals. Compared with pre-sensitization or healthy control sets, expanded TCRs formed significantly more large CDR3 similarity clusters, which is consistent with antigen-driven responses. Repeated subsampling changed both the strength of the expansion versus patch-test correlation and the threshold at which that correlation became significant.

Libraries were prepared through RACE. Instrument on record: NextSeq 500. Library preparation attached unique molecular identifiers to individual cDNA molecules for quantitative, reproducible TCR counting. Both TCR alpha and TCR beta chains were sequenced from each blood RNA sample. The paper's data handling went like this. Samples had a median of approximately 96,000 TCRs, with a range from roughly 23,224 to 750,000. The Decombinator software suite was used to annotate V, J and CDR3 in the TCR reads. Every sample was subsampled to the same number of TCRs (28,000) for the PS versus PT1 abundance plots. TCRs were defined as expanded if absent before sensitization and observed at least eight times at the 2-week time point. The public reads were reanalyzed by TCRdb: fastp trimming at Q25, MiXCR alignment, in-frame beta chains only. Rows with a matching CDR3 protein are joined into one entry that keeps the most common DNA and genes. TCRdb's processing, not the authors' own work, is the source of the V and J calls. A total of tens of thousands of distinct CDR3 sequences appear in this sample, roughly 11% of them only once. 0.8% to 1.2% of the sample comes from the top ten.

This clonotype was detected many times. The antigen it recognizes is unknown. Nothing much larger sits one base from this clone, and base qualities are not available. The sequences come from whole blood, collected in connection with sensitization to the hapten diphenylcyclopropenone (DPC). The receptor chain draws on TRBV29-1 and TRBJ2-1, with the D gene call left open. The sequence came from a woman in her twenties or thirties with alopecia areata. Some clones in this sample may be carry-over from other donors' samples. The nucleotide sequence reads as follows: TGCAGCGTTGTTCTCCTTTCCTACAATGAGCAGTTCTTC. This sequence encodes CSVVLLSYNEQFF.